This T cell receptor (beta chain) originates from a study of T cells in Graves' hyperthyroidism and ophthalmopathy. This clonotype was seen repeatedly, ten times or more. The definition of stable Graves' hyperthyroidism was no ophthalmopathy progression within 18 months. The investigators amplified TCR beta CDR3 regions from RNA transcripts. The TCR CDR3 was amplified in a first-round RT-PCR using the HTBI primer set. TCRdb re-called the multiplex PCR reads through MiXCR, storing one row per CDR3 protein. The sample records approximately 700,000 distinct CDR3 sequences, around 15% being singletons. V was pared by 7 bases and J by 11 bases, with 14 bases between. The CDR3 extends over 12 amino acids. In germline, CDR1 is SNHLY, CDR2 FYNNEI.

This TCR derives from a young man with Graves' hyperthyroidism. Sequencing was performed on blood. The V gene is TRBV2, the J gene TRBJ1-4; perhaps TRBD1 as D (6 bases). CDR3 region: CASTPGGPKLFF. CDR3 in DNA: TGTGCCAGCACCCCGGGGGGGCCGAAACTGTTTTTT. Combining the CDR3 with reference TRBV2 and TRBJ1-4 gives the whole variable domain EPEVTQTPSHQVTQMGQEVILRCVPISNHLYFYWYRQILGQKVEFLVSFYNNEISEKSEIFDDQFSVERPDGSNFTLKIRSTKLEDSAMYFCASTPGGPKLFFGSGTQLSVL.